What follows is one TCR beta chain and its context. Its antigen is unidentified. The targeted sequencing depth was 1 in 200,000 to 1 in 1 million T cells. The method was immunoSEQ multiplex PCR; TCRdb's version includes in-frame clones alone and lacks a portion of them. Here the sample spans 27,000 or so clones, over 75% being singletons. The data stem from a study of cytotoxic CD8 clonotypes in ibrutinib-treated CLL. Overall study: The subjects consisted of eleven to twelve relapsed/refractory and some 14 treatment-naive individuals, with roughly 17 IGHV unmutated. Samples showed on average roughly 260,000 productive templates and about 100,000 productive rearrangements. Study results and limitations: Baseline-level clonality went beyond age-matched healthy donors and moved in step with circulating CD8+ T-cell counts.

Germline V CDR1 and CDR2: ENHRY, SYGVKD. The CDR3 length is 14 residues. The V end was cut by 0 bases, the J end by 4 bases, with 7 bases between. The starting material was PBMCs, obtained after 24 months of ibrutinib treatment. V usage is TRBV10-3 and J usage is TRBJ1-5; D not certain. The sequence was collected from a human donor with chronic lymphocytic leukemia. The CDR3: CAISESADNQPQHF. The CDR3, as DNA: TGTGCCATCAGTGAGTCGGCCGATAATCAGCCCCAGCATTTT.